These 18 T cell receptor beta chains were sequenced from one sample in a study of CD8+ T cells in alopecia areata. The treatment is: oral pan-JAK inhibitor, 5-10 mg twice daily. RNA extraction was followed by reverse transcription into cDNA, which acted as the sequencing template. Profiling relied on immunoSEQ multiplex PCR, and the TCRdb table lists in-frame clones only, not all of them. The sample holds 160,000 or so clones, 50% to 70% seen once. The source material was CD4+ T cells sorted from blood, sampled at week 4, from a patient treated with tofacitinib. The receptor source for this set is a human donor with alopecia areata.

This clone was seen only a few times. CDR3 amino acids: CASSLVRDTEAFF. The CDR3 DNA is TGTGCCAGCAGTTTAGTCAGGGACACTGAAGCTTTCTTT. The gene calls are TRBV27 and TRBJ1-1, with D tentatively TRBD1 (5 bases). V was trimmed by 2 bases and J by 3 bases, leaving 7 bases between them. The CDR3 sequence is 13 residues long. The germline gives CDR1 MNHEY, CDR2 SMNVEV (reference sequence).

The CDR3 sequence is CASSALGSNQPQHF. The DNA for the CDR3 is TGTGCCAGCAGTGCTCTGGGGAGCAATCAGCCCCAGCATTTT. The chain links TRBV25-1 to TRBJ1-5; D unresolved. There are 14 residues in the CDR3. Germline CDR1 is MGHDK and CDR2 is SYGVNS. V was cut by 4 bases and J by 1 base, with 8 bases left in between.

The V gene is TRBV30, the J gene TRBJ2-6; D uncertain. The CDR3 loop spans 15 amino acids. Trimming took 0 bases from V and 2 from J, leaving 8 bases between them. Germline values: CDR1 GTSNPN, CDR2 SVGIG (reference sequence). The CDR3 coding sequence is TGTGCCTGGAGTGTAGGGCAAACTGGGGCCAACGTCCTGACTTTC. This codes for CAWSVGQTGANVLTF.

The chain employs TRBV7-6 and TRBJ2-3; D may match TRBD1 or TRBD2 (5 bases each). Trimming cost V 1 base and J 1 base, with 15 bases left between them. Germline CDR1 reads SGHVS; CDR2 reads FNYEAQ. CDR3 size: 17 residues. CDR3 coding DNA: TGTGCCAGCAGCTTAGTGTGGTCGGGGACGGGCACAGATACGCAGTATTTT. Translating gives CASSLVWSGTGTDTQYF.

This clone was detected a few times. This chain connects TRBV27 to TRBJ2-3; 7 bases are a match to TRBD1. This CDR3 has 14 amino acids. V lost 6 bases and J lost 2; bases outside the gene matches: 5. CDR1 and CDR2 (germline): MNHEY, SMNVEV (reference sequence). The CDR3 spells CASRRDRVTDTQYF. CDR3 bases: TGTGCCAGCAGGAGAGACAGGGTCACAGATACGCAGTATTTT.

V gene TRBV7-9 combines with J gene TRBJ1-5, with 7 nucleotides matching TRBD1. CDR3 length: 15 residues. V shed 5 bases, J shed 6 bases, and the junction held 10 bases outside the gene matches. Germline CDR1 and CDR2: SEHNR and FQNEAQ (reference sequence). CDR3 in DNA: TGTGCCAGCAGCCCCCCAGGGGGAAGTTTTCAGCCCCAGCATTTT. Translating gives CASSPPGGSFQPQHF.

V and J are TRBV29-1 and TRBJ1-6; no firm D call. Trimming cost V 5 bases and J 5 bases, with 10 bases left between them. Per germline, CDR1 SQVTM and CDR2 ANQGSEA. The CDR3 has 13 amino acids. DNA of the CDR3: TGCAGCGTTAAGAACGCTGATAATTCACCCCTCCACTTT. This translates into CSVKNADNSPLHF.

This sequence joins TRBV7-2 and TRBJ2-3; D gene uncertain. This CDR3 contains 13 residues. CDR1 is SGHTA and CDR2 is FQGNSA in the germline V gene. Trimming stripped 1 base from V and 5 bases from J, with 7 bases between. CDR3 in amino acids: CASSLDLGDTQYF. Written as DNA, the CDR3 is TGTGCCAGCAGCTTAGATCTGGGAGATACGCAGTATTTT.

A few counts support this clone. This rearrangement joins TRBV6-5 to TRBJ2-2; D is undetermined. The length of the CDR3 is 13 residues. The V and J ends lost 5 bases and 3 bases respectively, with 7 bases between them. Germline V gene sequence: CDR1 MNHEY, CDR2 SVGAGI. The CDR3 sequence is CASSIWDTGELFF. The CDR3 DNA reads as TGTGCCAGCAGTATTTGGGACACCGGGGAGCTGTTTTTT.

This chain uses TRBV29-1 with TRBJ1-5; a weak D match, TRBD1 (6 bases). CDR1 and CDR2 (germline): SQVTM, ANQGSEA. The CDR3 runs 13 residues. Trimming took off 6 bases at V and 2 bases at J, with 11 bases between the two ends. The CDR3 DNA follows: TGCAGCGTGGGGAAGGGGGGCAATCAGCCCCAGCATTTT. Its protein is CSVGKGGNQPQHF.

The genes are TRBV15 and TRBJ2-5; maybe TRBD2 (5 bases). CDR1 is LNHNV and CDR2 is YYDKDF in the germline V gene (reference sequence). The CDR3 contains 12 residues. V lost 2 bases, J lost 8 bases, and 9 bases lay in between. CDR3 bases: TGTGCCACCAGCAGATTAGCGAGCACCCAGTACTTC. Its translation is CATSRLASTQYF.

The chain uses TRBV30 and TRBJ2-5; D is unresolved. CDR3 size: 12 residues. Per germline, CDR1 GTSNPN and CDR2 SVGIG (reference sequence). V was pared by 1 base and J by 9 bases, with 12 bases between. In DNA form, the CDR3 reads TGTGCCTGGAGTGCTGGGCTAGTGGCCCAGTACTTC. The encoded protein is CAWSAGLVAQYF.

The chain is built from TRBV5-1 and TRBJ1-4, with a tentative D call TRBD1 (6 bases). This CDR3 spans 14 amino acids. Germline V gives CDR1 SGHRS, CDR2 YFSETQ. Between the trimmed V and J ends, which lost 10 bases and 8 bases, there was a span of 21 bases. CDR3 nucleotides: TGCGCCTCCCGTGGGCGAGCGGGACACGAAAAACTGTTTTTT. Residues: CASRGRAGHEKLFF.

The chain is built from TRBV7-9 and TRBJ2-5, with D perhaps given as TRBD1 or TRBD2 (5 bases each). Trimming pared 4 bases from V and 4 bases from J, leaving 16 bases between. The CDR3 has 15 amino acids. Germline V gene sequence: CDR1 SEHNR, CDR2 FQNEAQ (reference sequence). The CDR3 loop reads CASSSPGTSGETQYF. CDR3 coding DNA: TGTGCCAGCAGCTCGCCCGGGACCTCGGGAGAGACCCAGTACTTC. The variable domain in full, completed from reference TRBV7-9 and TRBJ2-5, reads DTGVSQNPRHKITKRGQNVTFRCDPISEHNRLYWYRQTLGQGPEFLTYFQNEAQLEKSRLLSDRFSAERPKGSFSTLEIQRTEQGDSAMYLCASSSPGTSGETQYFGPGTRLLVL.

The gene calls are TRBV4-1 and TRBJ1-1; D perhaps matches TRBD1 (6 bases). V dropped 4 bases and J dropped 1 base, with 13 bases sitting between them. This CDR3 contains 15 residues. The V gene's germline CDR1 is MGHRA and CDR2 YSYEKL. The CDR3 here is CASSRDGQTNTEAFF. DNA for the CDR3: TGCGCCAGCAGCCGAGACGGACAGACGAACACTGAAGCTTTCTTT.

This clone has more than one count but fewer than ten. The chain couples TRBV19 to TRBJ1-2; possible D gene TRBD1, 5 bases. This CDR3 comprises 12 residues. Germline V gene data show CDR1 as LNHDA and CDR2 as SQIVND (reference sequence). V was shortened by 5 bases and J by 4 bases, with 8 bases between the two germline ends. The CDR3 loop is CASSRQSYGYTF. In nucleotides, the CDR3 is TGTGCCAGTAGTCGACAGAGCTATGGCTACACCTTC.

The chain has TRBV6-1 and TRBJ2-3, with TRBD2 matching 13 bases. The junction had 7 bases not matched to a gene; V was cut back by 4 bases and J by 3 bases. The CDR3 runs to 17 residues. Germline V gives CDR1 MNHNS, CDR2 SASEGT. The CDR3 sequence: CASSASLAGGLTDTQYF. DNA of the CDR3: TGTGCCAGCAGTGCCTCACTAGCGGGGGGGCTAACAGATACGCAGTATTTT.

V and J are TRBV29-1 and TRBJ1-1, with no clear D. The CDR3 is 9 amino acids. V dropped 6 bases and J dropped 11 bases, with 10 bases sitting between them. Germline CDR1 reads SQVTM; CDR2 reads ANQGSEA. CDR3 nucleotides: TGCAGCGTGCGGGGTAGGGCTTTCTTT. Translating it yields CSVRGRAFF. The full variable domain, with the rest looked up from reference TRBV29-1 and TRBJ1-1, is SAVISQKPSRDICQRGTSLTIQCQVDSQVTMMFWYRQQPGQSLTLIATANQGSEATYESGFVIDKFPISRPNLTFSTLTVSNMSPEDSSIYLCSVRGRAFFGQGTRLTVV.